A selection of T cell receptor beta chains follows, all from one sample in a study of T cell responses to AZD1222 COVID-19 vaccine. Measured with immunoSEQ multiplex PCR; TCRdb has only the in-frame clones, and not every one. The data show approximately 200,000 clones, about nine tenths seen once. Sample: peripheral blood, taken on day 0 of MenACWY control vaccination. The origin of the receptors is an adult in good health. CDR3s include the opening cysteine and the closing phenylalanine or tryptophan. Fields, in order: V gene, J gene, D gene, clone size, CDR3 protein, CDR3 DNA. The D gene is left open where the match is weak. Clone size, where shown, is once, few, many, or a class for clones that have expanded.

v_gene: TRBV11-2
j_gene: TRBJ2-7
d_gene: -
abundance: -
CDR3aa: CASSLDGTFYEQYF
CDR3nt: TGTGCCAGCAGCTTAGACGGCACCTTCTACGAGCAGTACTTC

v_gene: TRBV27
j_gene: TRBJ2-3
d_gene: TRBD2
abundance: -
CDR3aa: CASSFGASGVTDTQYF
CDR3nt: TGTGCCAGCAGTTTCGGGGCTAGCGGGGTGACAGATACGCAGTATTTT

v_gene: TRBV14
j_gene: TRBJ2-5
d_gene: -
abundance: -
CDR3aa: CASSRLVSGETQYF
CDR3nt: TGTGCCAGCAGCCGACTAGTTTCCGGAGAGACCCAGTACTTC

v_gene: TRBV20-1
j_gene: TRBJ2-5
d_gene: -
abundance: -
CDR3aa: CSAGGETQYF
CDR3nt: TGCAGTGCTGGCGGGGAGACCCAGTACTTC

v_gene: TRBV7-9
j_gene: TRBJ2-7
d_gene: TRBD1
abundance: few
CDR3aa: CASGKGQGGLGSYEQYF
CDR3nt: TGTGCCAGCGGTAAGGGACAGGGTGGTCTGGGGTCCTACGAGCAGTACTTC

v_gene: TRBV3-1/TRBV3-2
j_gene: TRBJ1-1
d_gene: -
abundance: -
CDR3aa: CASSRSGGTEAFF
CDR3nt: TGTGCCAGCAGCCGTTCCGGGGGCACTGAAGCTTTCTTT

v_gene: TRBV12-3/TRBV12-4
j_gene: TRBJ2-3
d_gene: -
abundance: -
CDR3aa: CASSLVDTQYF
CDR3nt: TGTGCCAGCAGTTTAGTGGATACGCAGTATTTT

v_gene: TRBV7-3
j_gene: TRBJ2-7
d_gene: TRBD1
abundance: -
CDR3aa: CASSSGQFYEQYF
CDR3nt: TGTGCCAGCAGCTCGGGACAGTTCTACGAGCAGTACTTC

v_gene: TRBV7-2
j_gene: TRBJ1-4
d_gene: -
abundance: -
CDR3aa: CASSFGVANEKLFF
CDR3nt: TGTGCCAGCAGCTTTGGTGTGGCGAATGAAAAACTGTTTTTT

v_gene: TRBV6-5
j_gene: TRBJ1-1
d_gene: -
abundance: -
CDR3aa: CASRTDGSANTEAFF
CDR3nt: TGTGCCAGCAGGACAGACGGATCTGCGAACACTGAAGCTTTCTTT

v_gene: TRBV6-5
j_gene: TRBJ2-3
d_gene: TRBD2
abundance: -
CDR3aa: CASGTSGGRTDTQYF
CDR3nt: TGTGCCAGCGGGACTAGCGGGGGCCGCACAGATACGCAGTATTTT

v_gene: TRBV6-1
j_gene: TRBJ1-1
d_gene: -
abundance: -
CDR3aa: CASSDVFTEAFF
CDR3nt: TGTGCCAGCAGTGATGTTTTCACTGAAGCTTTCTTT

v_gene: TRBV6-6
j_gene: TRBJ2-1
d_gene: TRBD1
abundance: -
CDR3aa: CASTKGTGNNEQFF
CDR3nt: TGTGCCAGCACCAAGGGGACAGGGAACAATGAGCAGTTCTTC

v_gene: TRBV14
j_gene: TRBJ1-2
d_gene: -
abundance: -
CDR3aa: CASSRAGTSPSYGYTF
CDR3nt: TGTGCCAGCAGCCGTGCCGGGACGTCCCCTAGCTATGGCTACACCTTC

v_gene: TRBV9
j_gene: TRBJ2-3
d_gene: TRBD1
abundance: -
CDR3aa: CASSARTGSSTDTQYF
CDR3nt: TGTGCCAGCAGCGCTCGGACAGGTTCTAGCACAGATACGCAGTATTTT

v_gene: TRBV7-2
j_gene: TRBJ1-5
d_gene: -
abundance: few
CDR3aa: CASSLGYGYSQPQHF
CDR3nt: TGTGCCAGCAGCTTAGGATATGGGTATAGTCAGCCCCAGCATTTT

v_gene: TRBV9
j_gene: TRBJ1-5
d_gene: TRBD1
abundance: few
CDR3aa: CASSPGTAPHQPQHF
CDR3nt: TGTGCCAGCAGCCCTGGGACAGCCCCCCATCAGCCCCAGCATTTT

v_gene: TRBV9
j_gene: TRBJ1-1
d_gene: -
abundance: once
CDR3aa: CASSVGAANTEAFF
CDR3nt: TGTGCCAGCAGCGTAGGGGCCGCGAACACTGAAGCTTTCTTT

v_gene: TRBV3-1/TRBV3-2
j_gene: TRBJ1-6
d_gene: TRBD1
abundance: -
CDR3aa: CASSQRGGGLNSPLHF
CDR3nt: TGTGCCAGCAGCCAAAGAGGGGGCGGACTTAATTCACCCCTCCACTTT

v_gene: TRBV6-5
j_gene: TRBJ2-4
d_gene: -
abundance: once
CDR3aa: CASRGLSGAKNIQYF
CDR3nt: TGTGCCAGCAGGGGGTTATCCGGGGCCAAAAACATTCAGTACTTC

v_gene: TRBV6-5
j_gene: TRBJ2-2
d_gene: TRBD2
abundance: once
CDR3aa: CASSLGRDTGELFF
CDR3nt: TGTGCCAGCAGTCTTGGGAGGGACACCGGGGAGCTGTTTTTT

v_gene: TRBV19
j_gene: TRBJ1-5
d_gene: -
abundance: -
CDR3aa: CASSPVNNQPQHF
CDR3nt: TGTGCCAGTAGTCCGGTTAACAATCAGCCCCAGCATTTT

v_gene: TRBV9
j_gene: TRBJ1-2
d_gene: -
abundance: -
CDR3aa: CASSVGTRNYGYTF
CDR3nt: TGTGCCAGCAGCGTAGGGACCCGTAACTATGGCTACACCTTC

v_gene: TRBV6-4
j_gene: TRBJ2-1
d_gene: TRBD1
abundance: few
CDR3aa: CASSDTGQGESNEQFF
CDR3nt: TGTGCCAGCAGTGACACGGGACAGGGGGAATCCAATGAGCAGTTCTTC

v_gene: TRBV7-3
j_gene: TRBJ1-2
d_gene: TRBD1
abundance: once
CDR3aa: CASSLDGQGVYGYTF
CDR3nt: TGTGCCAGCAGCTTAGACGGACAGGGGGTTTATGGCTACACCTTC

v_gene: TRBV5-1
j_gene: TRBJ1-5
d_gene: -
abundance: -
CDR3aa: CASSPGNQRNQPQHF
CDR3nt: TGCGCCAGCAGCCCGGGGAACCAGCGCAATCAGCCCCAGCATTTT

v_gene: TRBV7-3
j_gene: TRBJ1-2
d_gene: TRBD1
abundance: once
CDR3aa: CASSFTGGIGYTF
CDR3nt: TGTGCCAGCAGCTTTACAGGGGGCATTGGCTACACCTTC

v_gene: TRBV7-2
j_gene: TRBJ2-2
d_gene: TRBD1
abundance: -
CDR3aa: CASSQGVDTGELFF
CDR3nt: TGTGCCAGCAGCCAGGGGGTAGACACCGGGGAGCTGTTTTTT

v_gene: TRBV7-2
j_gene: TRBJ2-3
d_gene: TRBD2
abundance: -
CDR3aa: CASSRPVAGGLSTDTQYF
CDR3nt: TGTGCCAGCAGCCGGCCGGTAGCGGGGGGCCTTTCCACAGATACGCAGTATTTT

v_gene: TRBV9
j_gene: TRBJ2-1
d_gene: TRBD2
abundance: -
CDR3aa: CASSDSGLAGGDFYNEQFF
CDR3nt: TGTGCCAGCAGCGACTCGGGACTAGCGGGAGGGGACTTCTACAATGAGCAGTTCTTC

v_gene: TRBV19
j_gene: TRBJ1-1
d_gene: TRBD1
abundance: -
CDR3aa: CASSQWGQGGAKAFF
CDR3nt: TGTGCCAGTAGTCAATGGGGACAGGGGGGAGCAAAAGCTTTCTTT

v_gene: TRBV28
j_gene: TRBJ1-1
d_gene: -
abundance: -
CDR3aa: CASSLLDSTSTEAFF
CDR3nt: TGTGCCAGCAGTTTACTGGACAGCACCTCCACTGAAGCTTTCTTT

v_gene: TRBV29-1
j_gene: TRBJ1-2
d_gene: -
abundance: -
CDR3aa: CSVEAQGAGYGYTF
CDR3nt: TGCAGCGTTGAGGCCCAGGGCGCGGGCTATGGCTACACCTTC

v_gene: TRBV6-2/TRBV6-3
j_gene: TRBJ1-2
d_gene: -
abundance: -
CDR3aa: CASSQPDRSWGYTF
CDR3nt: TGTGCCAGCAGCCAACCTGACAGATCCTGGGGCTACACCTTC

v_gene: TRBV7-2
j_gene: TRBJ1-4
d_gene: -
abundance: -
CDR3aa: CASSLDGAAATNEKLFF
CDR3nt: TGTGCCAGCAGCTTAGATGGAGCTGCAGCAACTAATGAAAAACTGTTTTTT

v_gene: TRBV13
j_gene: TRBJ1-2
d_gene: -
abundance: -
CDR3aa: CASSNPTVNYGYTF
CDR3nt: TGTGCCAGCAGCAACCCGACGGTGAACTATGGCTACACCTTC

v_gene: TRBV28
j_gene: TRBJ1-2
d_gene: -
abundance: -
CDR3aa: CASSPQGPRAYTF
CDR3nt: TGTGCCAGCAGCCCACAGGGCCCCCGTGCCTACACCTTC

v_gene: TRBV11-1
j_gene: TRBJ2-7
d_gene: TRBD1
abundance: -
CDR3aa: CASSLDLQGHRYEQYF
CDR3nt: TGTGCCAGCAGCTTAGACCTACAGGGGCATCGATACGAGCAGTACTTC

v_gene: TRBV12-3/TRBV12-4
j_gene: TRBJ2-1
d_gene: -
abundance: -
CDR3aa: CASSTGLGNEQFF
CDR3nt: TGTGCCAGCAGCACGGGACTCGGCAATGAGCAGTTCTTC

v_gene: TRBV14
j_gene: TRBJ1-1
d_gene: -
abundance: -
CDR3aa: CASSQNEDTEAFF
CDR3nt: TGTGCCAGCAGCCAGAATGAGGACACTGAAGCTTTCTTT

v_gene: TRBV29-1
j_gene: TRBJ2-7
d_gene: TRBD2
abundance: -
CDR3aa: CSVLGASGSENEQYF
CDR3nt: TGCAGCGTCCTGGGGGCTAGCGGGAGTGAAAACGAGCAGTACTTC

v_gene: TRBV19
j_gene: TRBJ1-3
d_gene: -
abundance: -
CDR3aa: CASSQGTSGNTIYF
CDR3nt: TGTGCCAGTAGCCAGGGGACCTCTGGAAACACCATATATTTT

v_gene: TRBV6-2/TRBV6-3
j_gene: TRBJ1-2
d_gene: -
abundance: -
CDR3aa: CASSPTAIDRFRPNYGYTF
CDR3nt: TGTGCCAGCAGCCCAACCGCGATCGACAGGTTTAGACCTAACTATGGCTACACCTTC

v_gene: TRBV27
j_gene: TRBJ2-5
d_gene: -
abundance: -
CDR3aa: CASRPWNQETQYF
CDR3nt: TGTGCCAGCCGGCCGTGGAACCAAGAGACCCAGTACTTC

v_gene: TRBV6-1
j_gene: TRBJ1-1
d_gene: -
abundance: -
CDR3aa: CASSEAPGSKNTEAFF
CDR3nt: TGTGCCAGCAGTGAAGCCCCAGGGTCGAAGAACACTGAAGCTTTCTTT

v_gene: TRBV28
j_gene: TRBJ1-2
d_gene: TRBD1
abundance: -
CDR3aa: CASSPGDSIYGYTF
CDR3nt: TGTGCCAGCAGCCCCGGGGACAGCATCTATGGCTACACCTTC

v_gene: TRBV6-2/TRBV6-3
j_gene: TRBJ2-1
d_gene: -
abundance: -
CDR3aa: CASSYHMGVDGNEQFF
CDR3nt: TGTGCCAGCAGTTACCACATGGGGGTGGACGGAAATGAGCAGTTCTTC

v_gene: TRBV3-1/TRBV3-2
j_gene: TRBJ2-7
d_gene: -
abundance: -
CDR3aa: CASSQGGRSDEQYF
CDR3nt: TGTGCCAGCAGCCAGGGCGGCAGGAGTGACGAGCAGTACTTC

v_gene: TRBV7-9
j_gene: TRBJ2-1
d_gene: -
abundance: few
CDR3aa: CASSLAGDRQFF
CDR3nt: TGTGCCAGCAGCTTAGCGGGGGATCGGCAGTTCTTC

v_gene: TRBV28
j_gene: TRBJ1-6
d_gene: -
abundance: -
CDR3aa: CASSPQTVRNSPLHF
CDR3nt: TGTGCCAGCAGCCCTCAGACGGTTCGGAATTCACCCCTCCACTTT